The TCR beta chain described here comes from a study of cytomegalovirus exposure and HLA in healthy donors. Background on the study: Prior work identified about 120 million unique TCR beta sequences in 150 million to 200 million T cells.

Findings and caveats of the study: The majority of TCR sequences were rare, yet some public TCRs appeared in many donors. Accurate predictions that matched the HLA-A and HLA-B alleles of most subjects were reportedly made from TCR beta sequences. In a later analysis, about 17,000 TCR beta sequences were associated with HLA alleles at 0.05 false discovery rate.

With regard to this clone: The antigen is not known.

The CDR3 length is 15 residues. Per the germline V gene, CDR1 is MNHEY and CDR2 is SMNVEV (reference sequence). The V and J ends lost 5 bases and 0 bases, in that order; junction bases with no gene match: 5. The study ran its PCR with 60 Vbeta and 13 Jbeta primers. Profiling relied on immunoSEQ multiplex PCR, and the TCRdb table lists in-frame clones only, not all of them. The sample holds about 120,000 clones, around 85% seen once. The V gene is TRBV27, the J gene TRBJ2-3; 7 bases map to TRBD1. This receptor was obtained from a man aged 18-30 years in good health and CMV-seropositive. Sequencing was done on a sample of PBMCs. This chain's CDR3 is CASSMRQGSTDTQYF. The CDR3 coding sequence is TGTGCCAGCAGTATGAGACAGGGTAGCACAGATACGCAGTATTTT.